This T cell receptor (beta chain) originates from a study of beta chain features in type 1 diabetes. Study-wide results and caveats: Within each of all four CD4+ subsets, Type 1 diabetes patients had TCRB CDR3s that were moderately but significantly shorter.

The CDR3 totals 14 residues. The germline V gene encodes CDR1 ENHRY and CDR2 SYGVKD. The J segment lost 7 bases and the V segment lost 4 bases, leaving 7 bases of the junction unmatched. The entirety of the isolated RNA underwent reverse transcription, so expressed TCRB transcripts were sequenced. Repertoires were generated with immunoSEQ multiplex PCR, while TCRdb's copy carries only in-frame clones and drops some. The sample yields 250,000 to 350,000 clones, approximately 16% seen once. This clone came up a few times. Antigen: not known. The chain has TRBV10-3 and TRBJ2-1; 7 bases are shared with TRBD1. This clonotype was sampled from a man aged 18 to 35 with type 1 diabetes. Sequencing was carried out using naive CD4+ T cells from blood. CDR3 in DNA: TGTGCCATCAGTGGCCGGACAGGAACGAATGAGCAGTTCTTC. Translation gives CAISGRTGTNEQFF.